The clone carrying this TCR beta chain was observed once. The data stem from a study of Graves' ophthalmopathy and Graves' hyperthyroidism. This CDR3 has 14 residues. V was trimmed by 5 bases and J by 5 bases, leaving 16 bases between them. Amplifying from RNA transcripts, the study obtained TCR beta CDR3 regions. HTBI primers served in a first-round RT-PCR, which a second-round multiplex PCR followed. TCRdb passed the multiplex PCR reads through MiXCR, listing each CDR3 protein once. The data show approximately 540,000 distinct CDR3 sequences, roughly 39% seen once. Excluded: other autoimmune disease, uncontrolled infection, pregnancy or lactation. Diagnosis relied on clinical symptoms, serum thyroxine, TRAb, thyroid ultrasound and orbital computed tomography.

Sequencing used peripheral blood or thyroid tissue (not recorded which). This clonotype was sampled from an adult man with Graves' hyperthyroidism. This rearrangement joins TRBV12-3 or TRBV12-4 to TRBJ2-7, with unresolved D. CDR3 DNA sequence: TGTGCCAGCAGTCTTCTAGATCGCGTCCACGAGCAGTACTTC. It is translated as CASSLLDRVHEQYF.